This T cell receptor (beta chain) was retrieved from a study of technical replicates of blood from a handful of donors. V lost 3 bases, J lost 7 bases, and 1 base stayed unmatched. Looked up from germline, CDR1 is SGHRS and CDR2 is YFSETQ. This CDR3 has 12 amino acids. Clones were read by immunoSEQ multiplex PCR, and TCRdb kept only the in-frame ones, dropping some. The sample shows over 80,000 clones, about 96% of them seen only once. The chain uses TRBV5-1 and TRBJ2-1, with 7 bases matching TRBD2. This clonotype was sampled from a human donor in good health. The sample was T cells isolated from PBMCs. The CDR3 sequence: CASSSGGNEQFF. CDR3 nucleotide sequence: TGCGCCAGCAGCTCCGGGGGGAATGAGCAGTTCTTC.